One sample yielded the 20 T cell receptor beta chains listed below, sequenced in a study of blood T cell repertoires in COVID-19. Only in-frame clones appear in the TCRdb table, and some are missing; sequencing was by immunoSEQ multiplex PCR. The data show 310,000 or so clones, approximately 90% seen once. The specimen was peripheral blood. The receptors were sampled from a woman in her 30s with COVID-19, enrolled during active disease.

As concerns this clone: Additional DNA sequences in this sample encode the identical CDR3. This chain uses TRBV5-1 with TRBJ2-2; 13 bases are a match to TRBD2. Germline CDR1 reads SGHRS; CDR2 reads YFSETQ. The CDR3 extends over 17 amino acids. Trimming removed 4 bases from V and 4 bases from J; junction bases left unmatched: 7. CDR3 loop: CASSPRTSGSGTGELFF. The CDR3 coding sequence is TGCGCCAGCAGCCCCAGGACTAGCGGGAGCGGCACCGGGGAGCTGTTTTTT.

This clone turned up a few times. The V call is TRBV5-4, the J call TRBJ2-7, with a weak D call TRBD2 (6 bases). V was trimmed by 4 bases and J by 3 bases, leaving 11 bases between them. This CDR3 contains 13 residues. Germline CDR1 SGHNT, CDR2 YYREEE (reference sequence). The CDR3 nucleotides are TGTGCCAGCAGCCCCTACGGGAGCTACGAGCAGTACTTC. Protein product: CASSPYGSYEQYF. Combining the CDR3 with reference TRBV5-4 and TRBJ2-7 gives the whole variable domain ETGVTQSPTHLIKTRGQQVTLRCSSQSGHNTVSWYQQALGQGPQFIFQYYREEENGRGNFPPRFSGLQFPNYSSELNVNALELDDSALYLCASSPYGSYEQYFGPGTRLTVT.

This chain joins TRBV24-1 and TRBJ2-7; 8 positions agree with TRBD1. J lost 5 bases, V lost 3 bases, and 5 bases had no gene match. This CDR3 region has 14 residues. Germline lookup yields CDR1 KGHDR and CDR2 SFDVKD. DNA of the CDR3: TGTGCCACCAGTGATCGGACAGGGTCGGACGAGCAGTACTTC. Translation: CATSDRTGSDEQYF.

The chain links TRBV5-1 to TRBJ1-1; 8 positions match TRBD1. CDR1 and CDR2 (germline): SGHRS, YFSETQ. V gave up 0 bases and J gave up 5 bases; unmatched junction bases: 3. CDR3 size: 14 residues. CDR3 sequence (DNA): TGCGCCAGCAGCTTGGGGACAGGGCAGACTGAAGCTTTCTTT. Its protein product is CASSLGTGQTEAFF. The full variable domain, its missing parts supplied by reference TRBV5-1 and TRBJ1-1, is KAGVTQTPRYLIKTRGQQVTLSCSPISGHRSVSWYQQTPGQGLQFLFEYFSETQRNKGNFPGRFSGRQFSNSRSEMNVSTLELGDSALYLCASSLGTGQTEAFFGQGTRLTVV.

This clone was recorded only once. This chain joins TRBV5-1 and TRBJ2-1; a possible D gene is TRBD2 (6 bases). This CDR3 spans 12 amino acids. Germline CDR1 reads SGHRS; CDR2 reads YFSETQ. V shed 9 bases and J shed 9 bases, with 16 bases lying between them. The CDR3 region is CATYTGDGEQFF. The CDR3 DNA reads TGCGCCACCTACACGGGGGATGGTGAGCAGTTCTTC.

The chain joins TRBV5-1 to TRBJ1-2; D not resolved. V was shortened by 4 bases and J by 4 bases, with 17 bases between the two germline ends. Germline V gives CDR1 SGHRS, CDR2 YFSETQ. This CDR3 is built from 15 residues. The CDR3 DNA follows: TGCGCCAGCAGCCCCTGGACTAAGGCCGGCTATGGCTACACCTTC. It is translated as CASSPWTKAGYGYTF. Full variable domain (missing parts from reference TRBV5-1 and TRBJ1-2): KAGVTQTPRYLIKTRGQQVTLSCSPISGHRSVSWYQQTPGQGLQFLFEYFSETQRNKGNFPGRFSGRQFSNSRSEMNVSTLELGDSALYLCASSPWTKAGYGYTFGSGTRLTVV.

With respect to this clone: Other DNA sequences in this sample translate to the same CDR3. This chain connects TRBV9 to TRBJ2-5; 8 positions agree with TRBD2. The CDR3 length is 15 residues. V was pared by 0 bases and J by 3 bases, with 4 bases of the junction left unmatched. Looked up from germline, CDR1 is SGDLS and CDR2 is YYNGEE. CDR3 in amino acids: CASSVAPGLEETQYF. CDR3 nucleotides: TGTGCCAGCAGCGTAGCTCCGGGACTAGAAGAGACCCAGTACTTC.

The chain joins TRBV12-3 or TRBV12-4 to TRBJ1-3; D is undetermined. The CDR3 extends over 13 amino acids. V was pared by 6 bases and J by 0 bases, with 6 bases between. CDR3 sequence: CASSFNSGNTIYF. Written as DNA, the CDR3 is TGTGCCAGCAGCTTTAACTCTGGAAACACCATATATTTT.

The table lists this clone with a few counts. The genes are TRBV18 and TRBJ1-1; no clear D. Between the trimmed V and J ends, which lost 3 bases and 5 bases, there was a span of 13 bases. The CDR3 runs to 14 residues. Germline V CDR1 and CDR2: KGHSH, LQKENI. CDR3 DNA: TGTGCCAGCTCACCGGTATCAGGAAGGACTGAAGCTTTCTTT. Protein product: CASSPVSGRTEAFF. Based on the CDR3 plus reference TRBV18 and TRBJ1-1, the full variable domain is NAGVMQNPRHLVRRRGQEARLRCSPMKGHSHVYWYRQLPEEGLKFMVYLQKENIIDESGMPKERFSAEFPKEGPSILRIQQVVRGDSAAYFCASSPVSGRTEAFFGQGTRLTVV.

This chain joins TRBV19 and TRBJ1-6, with a tentative D call TRBD1 (6 bases). This CDR3 comprises 14 residues. V was cut by 6 bases and J by 10 bases, with 16 bases left in between. Germline V gene sequence: CDR1 LNHDA, CDR2 SQIVND (reference sequence). The CDR3 loop is CASSPGEIWSPLHF. The CDR3 bases are TGTGCCAGTAGCCCAGGGGAGATTTGGTCACCCCTCCACTTT. Filled out from reference TRBV19 and TRBJ1-6, the complete variable domain reads DGGITQSPKYLFRKEGQNVTLSCEQNLNHDAMYWYRQDPGQGLRLIYYSQIVNDFQKGDIAEGYSVSREKKESFPLTVTSAQKNPTAFYLCASSPGEIWSPLHFGNGTRLTVT.

CDR3 region: CASSVQSQYF. CDR3 nucleotides: TGTGCCAGCAGCGTACAGTCCCAGTACTTC. The chain couples TRBV9 to TRBJ2-5; D ambiguous. The length of the CDR3 is 10 residues. V was shortened by 1 base and J by 9 bases, with 4 bases between the two germline ends. Per germline, CDR1 SGDLS and CDR2 YYNGEE.

The genes are TRBV2 and TRBJ2-1; possibly TRBD2 for D (6 bases). Per germline, CDR1 SNHLY and CDR2 FYNNEI. The V gene lost 8 bases and the J gene lost 3 bases, with 11 bases spanning the gap. CDR3 size: 13 residues. DNA of the CDR3: TGTGCCAGCGGGGCGGAGGGCTACAATGAGCAGTTCTTC. It is translated as CASGAEGYNEQFF.

This chain links TRBV28 with TRBJ1-2, with D tentatively TRBD1 (6 bases). V was trimmed by 6 bases and J by 0 bases, leaving 14 bases between them. Germline loops: CDR1 MDHEN, CDR2 SYDVKM. The CDR3 loop spans 15 amino acids. CDR3 loop: CASSETGPTNYGYTF. Written as DNA, the CDR3 is TGTGCCAGCAGCGAGACAGGCCCGACTAACTATGGCTACACCTTC.

The chain employs TRBV7-3 and TRBJ2-3, with D possibly matching TRBD2 (6 bases). Trimming took 6 bases from V and 6 from J, leaving 16 bases between them. Germline values: CDR1 SGHTA, CDR2 FQGTGA. This CDR3 spans 14 amino acids. This CDR3 is CASSRDSPPDTQYF. The CDR3 DNA reads TGTGCCAGCAGTCGGGACTCCCCCCCGGATACGCAGTATTTT.

About this clone itself: Being one base from a much bigger clone, this may be a read error. This sample also contains other DNA sequences that code for the same CDR3. The gene calls are TRBV6-2 or TRBV6-3 and TRBJ2-2, with 11 positions matching TRBD2. After removal of 4 bases from V and 1 base from J, the junction contained 2 bases not matched to a gene. CDR3 size: 16 residues. Germline V CDR1 and CDR2: MNHEY, SVGEGT. CDR3 coding DNA: TGTGCCAGCAGTTGGGGACTAGCGGAGAACACCGGGGAGCTGTTTTTT. Protein product: CASSWGLAENTGELFF.

This rearrangement joins TRBV6-2 or TRBV6-3 to TRBJ2-5; 8 nucleotides agree with TRBD1. The CDR3 extends over 14 amino acids. The trim removed 7 bases at V and 5 bases at J, leaving 9 bases unmatched. Germline CDR1 is MNHEY and CDR2 is SVGEGT. The CDR3 loop reads CASIPSGGMETQYF. For the CDR3, the DNA is TGTGCCAGCATCCCGTCAGGGGGCATGGAGACCCAGTACTTC.

V and J are TRBV29-1 and TRBJ2-7, with 9 nucleotides matching TRBD1. The CDR3 has 13 amino acids. With 7 bases clipped from V and 5 bases from J, the junction kept 9 bases outside the gene matches. CDR1 and CDR2 from the germline V gene are SQVTM and ANQGSEA. As DNA, the CDR3 is TGCAGCGCTGGGACAGGGAGGGTCCACGAGCAGTACTTC. This gives the protein CSAGTGRVHEQYF.

In its sample, this clone was seen a few times. The chain combines TRBV19 with TRBJ1-1; 9 bases map to TRBD1. The CDR3 length is 15 residues. Trimming removed 6 bases from V and 1 base from J; junction bases left unmatched: 6. Germline V gene lookup returns CDR1 LNHDA and CDR2 SQIVND (reference sequence). Written as DNA, the CDR3 is TGTGCCAGTAGGCAACAGGGGGCCAGGAACACTGAAGCTTTCTTT. Protein product: CASRQQGARNTEAFF.

The rearrangement links TRBV5-6 to TRBJ2-2, with D tentatively TRBD1 (5 bases). Germline CDR1 SGHDT, CDR2 YYEEEE. Trimming pared 7 bases from V and 6 bases from J, leaving 16 bases between. CDR3 length equals 14 residues. CDR3 DNA: TGTGCCAGCGCAAAAACAGGCTCCCCCGGGGAGCTGTTTTTT. Residues: CASAKTGSPGELFF.

This chain links TRBV29-1 with TRBJ1-4; no reliable D call. This CDR3 spans 11 amino acids. V lost 5 bases and J 4 bases, leaving 5 bases between the germline ends. The germline CDR1 and CDR2 sequences are SQVTM and ANQGSEA. The CDR3 nucleotides read TGCAGCGTTCCCTATAATGAAAAACTGTTTTTT. It encodes CSVPYNEKLFF.